The 24 T cell receptor beta chains reported below all come from one sample, sequenced in a study of T-cell reconstitution after alpha-beta-depleted transplantation in children. During its preparation, the TCRbeta library received unique molecular identifiers. Using its own MiXCR run on the PCR reads, TCRdb lists one record per CDR3 protein. The table lists 250,000 to 300,000 distinct CDR3 sequences, roughly a tenth of them singletons, with around 7.6% in the top ten. Material: PBMCs, obtained before TCRalphabeta/CD19-depleted stem cell transplant. These receptors all come from a boy under two years old with acute myeloid leukemia, due to receive a stem cell transplant.

This clonotype occurred many times. J is TRBJ2-7 and V is TRBV12-3 or TRBV12-4; D tentatively reads TRBD1 or TRBD2 (6 bases each). The CDR3 contains 13 residues. Trimming pared 6 bases from V and 5 bases from J, leaving 14 bases between. CDR3 nucleotide sequence: TGTGCCAGCAGCCAGCCTAGGGGGGACGAGCAGTACTTC. Protein product: CASSQPRGDEQYF.

The chain carries TRBV20-1 and TRBJ2-5, with 8 bases lining up with TRBD2. CDR3 length: 14 amino acids. The V gene's germline CDR1 is DFQATT and CDR2 SNEGSKA (reference sequence). Trimming at V came to 6 bases and at J to 2 bases, leaving 8 bases not matched to a gene. CDR3 amino acids: CSAPPGGGQETQYF. The CDR3 nucleotides are TGCAGTGCCCCCCCAGGCGGGGGGCAAGAGACCCAGTACTTC.

The sample holds one count of this clonotype. One end of the junction is discordant with germline, which a read error may explain. The chain is built from TRBV18 and TRBJ1-5; TRBD1 agrees at 10 bases. In germline, CDR1 is KGHSH, CDR2 LQKENI. This CDR3 is 17 amino acids long. CDR3 nucleotides: TGTGCCAGCTCACCGGCCGGGACAGGGGCAGGCAACCAGCCCCAGCATTTT. Translation gives CASSPAGTGAGNQPQHF.

At least ten counts were recorded for this clonotype. This chain joins TRBV24-1 and TRBJ2-1; TRBD2 is a possible D gene (6 bases). Trimming took off 2 bases at V and 8 bases at J, with 15 bases between the two ends. There are 15 residues in the CDR3. Germline V gene data show CDR1 as KGHDR and CDR2 as SFDVKD. CDR3 sequence (DNA): TGTGCCACCAGTGATTGGTCAGGGCGGGAAGATGAGCAGTTCTTC. Amino acids: CATSDWSGREDEQFF.

This clonotype was recorded many times. The gene calls are TRBV12-3 or TRBV12-4 and TRBJ2-7; 7 nucleotides match TRBD2. Trimming at V came to 2 bases and at J to 3 bases, leaving 7 bases not matched to a gene. The CDR3 sequence is 15 residues long. CDR3 amino acids: CASSLLGGDYYEQYF. The CDR3 DNA sequence: TGTGCCAGCAGTTTATTGGGGGGGGACTACTACGAGCAGTACTTC.

This clonotype came up many times. The chain uses TRBV20-1 and TRBJ2-2, with 9 bases aligning to TRBD1. Losses at the gene ends were 6 bases for V and 4 bases for J; bases not matched to a gene: 9. CDR1 and CDR2 (germline): DFQATT, SNEGSKA (reference sequence). This CDR3 contains 15 residues. The CDR3 coding sequence is TGCAGTGCCAAAACAGGGGGCGCGGGCACCGGGGAGCTGTTTTTT. It translates to CSAKTGGAGTGELFF.

The V gene is TRBV20-1, the J gene TRBJ2-7; D possibly uses TRBD1 or TRBD2 (5 bases each). The CDR3 sequence is 14 residues long. Per germline, CDR1 DFQATT and CDR2 SNEGSKA (reference sequence). V was trimmed by 3 bases and J by 0 bases, leaving 12 bases between them. CDR3 loop: CSASGALSSYEQYF. CDR3 in DNA: TGCAGTGCTAGCGGGGCCCTCTCCTCCTACGAGCAGTACTTC.

This clonotype was observed at least ten times. The gene calls are TRBV12-3 or TRBV12-4 and TRBJ2-5; possible D gene TRBD1, 6 bases. The germline V and J ends were trimmed by 11 bases and 0 bases, with 13 bases remaining between them. CDR3 length equals 13 residues. DNA of the CDR3: TGTGCCTCCCGGGACATCTACCAAGAGACCCAGTACTTC. It is translated as CASRDIYQETQYF.

The gene calls are TRBV3-1 and TRBJ1-2, with 7 bases fitting TRBD1. This CDR3 has 14 residues. Germline CDR1 is LGHDT and CDR2 is YNNKEL (reference sequence). J was trimmed by 4 bases and V by 1 base; bases with no gene match: 3. The CDR3 region has the DNA TGTGCCAGCAGCCAAGGACAGGGACCCTATGGCTACACCTTC. Translated, it gives CASSQGQGPYGYTF.

This clonotype was seen at least ten times. This chain links TRBV15 with TRBJ1-1, with D unclear. In germline, CDR1 is LNHNV, CDR2 YYDKDF (reference sequence). Trimming stripped 3 bases from V and 3 bases from J, with 17 bases between. The length of the CDR3 is 16 residues. CDR3 sequence reads: CATSSDDGAADTEAFF. In nucleotides, the CDR3 is TGTGCCACCAGCAGTGACGACGGTGCGGCAGACACTGAAGCTTTCTTT.

This clonotype was picked up many times. This sequence joins TRBV6-5 and TRBJ2-1, with D uncertain. CDR3 length equals 17 residues. Germline values: CDR1 MNHEY, CDR2 SVGAGI. V shed 0 bases and J shed 1 base, with 13 bases lying between them. As DNA, the CDR3 is TGTGCCAGCAGTTACTCAAGGAGCTTTACTTCCTACAATGAGCAGTTCTTC. It encodes CASSYSRSFTSYNEQFF.

The rearrangement links TRBV20-1 to TRBJ2-1; D is tentatively TRBD1 or TRBD2 (6 bases each). Germline CDR1 is DFQATT and CDR2 is SNEGSKA (reference sequence). The CDR3 loop spans 15 amino acids. The V end was cut by 1 base, the J end by 2 bases, with 12 bases between. The CDR3 sequence: CSARGTGATYNEQFF. The CDR3, as DNA: TGCAGTGCTAGAGGAACGGGGGCCACCTACAATGAGCAGTTCTTC.

In its sample, this clonotype was seen many times. The J gene is TRBJ2-3, the V gene TRBV29-1; 7 nucleotides match TRBD1. J was trimmed by 6 bases and V by 5 bases; bases with no gene match: 2. This CDR3 spans 11 amino acids. The germline V gene encodes CDR1 SQVTM and CDR2 ANQGSEA. CDR3 in amino acids: CSVIQGDTQYF. CDR3 nucleotides: TGCAGCGTTATACAGGGGGATACGCAGTATTTT.

This clonotype was seen only a few times. This chain uses TRBV20-1 with TRBJ2-7; the match to TRBD1 covers 8 bases. V trimming: 5 bases; J trimming: 3 bases; junction bases outside the gene matches: 3. Germline-derived CDR1 and CDR2 are DFQATT and SNEGSKA (reference sequence). The CDR3 runs 12 residues. CDR3 sequence (DNA): TGCAGTGCTGCAGGACAGGGCTACGAGCAGTACTTC. Protein: CSAAGQGYEQYF.

This clonotype was found many times. V is TRBV29-1 and J is TRBJ2-1; D call uncertain. CDR3 length: 13 amino acids. Germline-derived CDR1 and CDR2 are SQVTM and ANQGSEA. The ends were cut back, 3 bases at V and 1 base at J, with 7 bases in the middle. This chain's CDR3 is CSVDPKSYNEQFF. CDR3 DNA sequence: TGCAGCGTTGACCCCAAATCCTACAATGAGCAGTTCTTC.

This chain links TRBV20-1 with TRBJ1-5, with 8 bases identical to TRBD1. V shed 6 bases, J shed 14 bases, and the junction held 9 bases outside the gene matches. The CDR3 is made up of 11 amino acids. Germline V gives CDR1 DFQATT, CDR2 SNEGSKA (reference sequence). CDR3 loop: CSAGDRGFKHF. The CDR3, as DNA: TGCAGTGCCGGTGACAGGGGCTTTAAGCATTTT.

The table lists this clonotype with many counts. This chain joins TRBV12-3 or TRBV12-4 and TRBJ2-2, with D possibly TRBD1 on 6 matching bases. CDR3 length equals 16 residues. V was cut by 3 bases and J by 4 bases, with 15 bases left in between. CDR3 region: CASSFGTGKTTGELFF. The CDR3, as DNA: TGTGCCAGCAGTTTCGGAACAGGGAAGACCACCGGGGAGCTGTTTTTT.

This clonotype occurred many times. The rearrangement joins TRBV7-2 to TRBJ1-1, with 9 bases aligning to TRBD1. Germline CDR1 reads SGHTA; CDR2 reads FQGNSA. The CDR3 contains 14 residues. V lost 8 bases, J lost 5 bases, and 9 bases stayed unmatched. CDR3 bases: TGTGCCAGCGCCCACGGGACAGGGTTGACTGAAGCTTTCTTT. Protein sequence: CASAHGTGLTEAFF.

The table lists this clonotype with a few counts. This chain uses TRBV20-1 with TRBJ2-5; 9 bases align to TRBD1. Germline CDR1 is DFQATT and CDR2 is SNEGSKA (reference sequence). The CDR3 totals 12 residues. The ends lost 5 bases at V and 2 bases at J; junction bases unmatched: 0. The CDR3, as DNA: TGCAGTGCTGGACAGGGGCAAGAGACCCAGTACTTC. Protein product: CSAGQGQETQYF.

The sample holds a few counts of this clonotype. The gene calls are TRBV28 and TRBJ2-5; D gene uncertain. The germline gives CDR1 MDHEN, CDR2 SYDVKM. Trimming removed 7 bases from V and 3 bases from J, with 18 bases in between. This CDR3 contains 15 residues. CDR3 in amino acids: CASNRPPSRKETQYF. The CDR3 DNA follows: TGTGCCAGCAATCGGCCTCCCTCAAGAAAAGAGACCCAGTACTTC. Based on the CDR3 plus reference TRBV28 and TRBJ2-5, the full variable domain is DVKVTQSSRYLVKRTGEKVFLECVQDMDHENMFWYRQDPGLGLRLIYFSYDVKMKEKGDIPEGYSVSREKKERFSLILESASTNQTSMYLCASNRPPSRKETQYFGPGTRLLVL.

This clonotype was counted many times. This CDR3 is CSARTGGRSEQFF. CDR3 nucleotides: TGCAGTGCTAGGACTGGAGGGAGAAGTGAGCAGTTCTTC. V and J are TRBV20-1 and TRBJ2-1; D might be TRBD2 (6 bases). This CDR3 is built from 13 residues. V was trimmed by 3 bases and J by 9 bases, leaving 15 bases between them. Germline V gives CDR1 DFQATT, CDR2 SNEGSKA (reference sequence).

This clonotype was recorded at least ten times. This chain connects TRBV5-5 to TRBJ2-1, with 8 bases lining up with TRBD2. The CDR3 runs to 20 residues. Germline V CDR1 and CDR2: SGHKS, YYEKEE (reference sequence). Trimming at V came to 7 bases and at J to 4 bases, leaving 25 bases not matched to a gene. The DNA for the CDR3 is TGTGCCAGCGGGCAGGGAGTGCTAGCGGGCCCTAATAAGGGGTACAATGAGCAGTTCTTC. Translating it yields CASGQGVLAGPNKGYNEQFF.

This clonotype was counted many times. The genes are TRBV11-3 and TRBJ2-7; 9 positions agree with TRBD1. Trimming at V came to 5 bases and at J to 3 bases, leaving 8 bases not matched to a gene. The length of the CDR3 is 15 residues. Germline-derived CDR1 and CDR2 are SGHNT and YENEEA. CDR3 protein: CASSTPGQGIYEQYF. CDR3 nucleotide sequence: TGTGCCAGCAGCACGCCGGGACAGGGAATCTACGAGCAGTACTTC.

This clonotype has at least ten counts. This chain connects TRBV27 to TRBJ2-4, with D possibly TRBD1 on 5 matching bases. Germline V CDR1 and CDR2: MNHEY, SMNVEV (reference sequence). CDR3 size: 18 residues. V was shortened by 1 base and J by 1 base, with 17 bases between the two germline ends. The CDR3, as DNA: TGTGCCAGCAGTTTATTCCATGGGCCTGCAGGGGCCAAAAACATTCAGTACTTC. It encodes CASSLFHGPAGAKNIQYF.